Listed below are T cell receptor beta chains from one sample, sequenced in a study of blood T cell repertoires in COVID-19. The method was immunoSEQ multiplex PCR; TCRdb's version includes in-frame clones alone and lacks a portion of them. The table lists under 150,000 clones, around 85% of them singletons, with around 4.5% in the top ten. Specimen: peripheral blood. The receptors shown here come from a human donor in a cohort sampled during active COVID-19. Each CDR3 is given with its conserved first and last residue. A D gene is named only where the DNA matches it firmly. Not all rows give a size; the values are once, few, many and, for expanded clones, a class.

TRBV24-1	once	TRBJ2-6	NA	TGTGCCACCAGTGACACTACTAATCAGGGTGGTGGGGCCAACGTCCTGACTTTC	CATSDTTNQGGGANVLTF
TRBV7-8	NA	TRBJ1-2	NA	TGTGCCAGCAGCTTAGAGGCCGGGATTCGGGGCTACACCTTC	CASSLEAGIRGYTF
TRBV10-3	NA	TRBJ1-2	NA	TGTGCCATCAGTGACTTTCTCGGGGGGTCCTATGGCTACACCTTC	CAISDFLGGSYGYTF
TRBV30	NA	TRBJ1-2	NA	TGTGCCTGGACCCTGACAGGAGCCAACTATGGCTACACCTTC	CAWTLTGANYGYTF
TRBV10-3	NA	TRBJ1-1	NA	TGTGCCATCACCGTTGGAGGGAACACTGAAGCTTTCTTT	CAITVGGNTEAFF
TRBV5-1	NA	TRBJ2-2	NA	TGCGCCAGCAGCTTGTGGCAGGGATACGGGGAGCTGTTTTTT	CASSLWQGYGELFF
TRBV14	NA	TRBJ1-2	TRBD1	TGTGCCAGCAGCCGACGCGGGACAGGGCAAGGTGGCTACACCTTC	CASSRRGTGQGGYTF
TRBV10-3	once	TRBJ2-1	TRBD2	TGTGCCATCAGTGAGTCTCGGGAGGGCCTGAATGAGCAGTTCTTC	CAISESREGLNEQFF
TRBV5-1	NA	TRBJ1-1	NA	TGCGCCAGCAGCTCCCGAGGACAGCAGAACACTGAAGCTTTCTTT	CASSSRGQQNTEAFF
TRBV6-2/TRBV6-3	NA	TRBJ1-1	NA	TGTGCCAGCAGTTATCCCCGGGTCCCGAACACTGAAGCTTTCTTT	CASSYPRVPNTEAFF
TRBV7-9	NA	TRBJ2-3	NA	TGTGCCAGCAGCCCATTGGCTGGGGGCGTTGCGACAGATACGCAGTATTTT	CASSPLAGGVATDTQYF
TRBV6-6	NA	TRBJ2-1	TRBD2	TGTGCCAGCAGATCCCTTATAGCGGGGAACTACAATGAGCAGTTCTTC	CASRSLIAGNYNEQFF
TRBV6-2/TRBV6-3	NA	TRBJ2-1	NA	TGTGCCAGCAGTTACTCTCTTTTGGGGCAGGAGCAGTTCTTC	CASSYSLLGQEQFF
TRBV6-5	NA	TRBJ1-1	NA	TGTGCCAGCAGGCGGGACTCCATTAACACTGAAGCTTTCTTT	CASRRDSINTEAFF
TRBV19	NA	TRBJ2-3	TRBD2	TGTGCCAGTAGTAGAAGAACACGGACTAGCGGAGGCACAGATACGCAGTATTTT	CASSRRTRTSGGTDTQYF
TRBV10-2	NA	TRBJ1-1	NA	TGCGCCAGCAGTGAGGCGGGAAAGAACACTGAAGCTTTCTTT	CASSEAGKNTEAFF
TRBV30	NA	TRBJ2-7	TRBD1	TGTGCCTGGGGGGACAGGGACTACGAGCAGTACTTC	CAWGDRDYEQYF
TRBV7-9	NA	TRBJ1-1	NA	TGTGCCAGCAGTAGGGAGGGGAACACTGAAGCTTTCTTT	CASSREGNTEAFF
TRBV7-8	NA	TRBJ1-5	TRBD1	TGTGCCAGCAGCCCCGGGACAGGGGGTGTCAATCAGCCCCAGCATTTT	CASSPGTGGVNQPQHF
TRBV4-1	few	TRBJ2-7	TRBD2	TGCGCCAGCAGCCAAGATTTAGCGGGGACCTACGAGCAGTACTTC	CASSQDLAGTYEQYF
TRBV5-6	NA	TRBJ2-5	TRBD1	TGTGCCAGCAGCTTGGGGACAGGGCCTTTTGAGACCCAGTACTTC	CASSLGTGPFETQYF
TRBV18	NA	TRBJ1-3	TRBD1	TGTGCCAGCTCACGGGACAGGGCTGGAAACACCATATATTTT	CASSRDRAGNTIYF
TRBV7-2	NA	TRBJ2-1	TRBD2	TGTGCCAGCAGCCCCGGGACTAGCAATGAGCAGTTCTTC	CASSPGTSNEQFF
TRBV7-2	NA	TRBJ2-6	TRBD1	TGTGCCAGCAGACTCGGACAGGGCTCCTCTGGGGCCAACGTCCTGACTTTC	CASRLGQGSSGANVLTF